The 14 T cell receptor beta chains in this list originate from one sample, sequenced in a study of regulatory T cells in long-lasting Graves disease. Libraries of TCR beta came from iRepertoire HTBI primers plus Arm-PCR of CDR3 regions. TCRdb passed the multiplex PCR reads through MiXCR, listing each CDR3 protein once. The table records 540,000 or so distinct CDR3 sequences, roughly 13% of them present only once. The time point was: newly diagnosed GD, antithyroid drugs for less than 3 months. Isolated PBMC RNA provided the starting material for the TCR library. The sample was also linked to a second study, of T cells in Graves' hyperthyroidism and ophthalmopathy.

The specimen was peripheral blood mononuclear cells (PBMCs), collected at new diagnosis, from a patient treated with antithyroid drugs. Receptors were obtained from a man aged 30 to 39 with Graves disease.

This clonotype was detected ten times or more. The rearrangement uses TRBV11-2 and TRBJ1-3; D gene ambiguous. The CDR3 is 15 amino acids. Germline-derived CDR1 and CDR2 are SGHAT and FQNNGV. Trimming removed 5 bases from V and 7 bases from J, with 18 bases in between. The DNA of the CDR3 is TGTGCCAGCAGCCCTCCGAGTGGGGTCACGAACACCATATATTTT. This sequence encodes CASSPPSGVTNTIYF.

In its sample, this clonotype was seen a few times. The chain combines TRBV10-1 with TRBJ2-1; D perhaps matches TRBD2 (5 bases). Germline CDR1 and CDR2: WNHNN and SYGVQD (reference sequence). CDR3 size: 13 residues. V lost 4 bases and J 10 bases, leaving 14 bases between the germline ends. CDR3 sequence (DNA): TGCGCCAGCAGTGTACGCCGGGGTATAGAGCAGTTCTTC. Protein sequence: CASSVRRGIEQFF.

At least ten counts were recorded for this clonotype. This chain joins TRBV12-3 or TRBV12-4 and TRBJ2-4; 11 positions agree with TRBD2. This CDR3 spans 14 amino acids. V lost 3 bases and J lost 9; bases outside the gene matches: 4. CDR3 nucleotide sequence: TGTGCCAGCAGTTTGGCTAGCGGGAGGTTCATTCAGTACTTC. This gives the protein CASSLASGRFIQYF.

This clonotype appeared a few times. This chain connects TRBV5-1 to TRBJ1-5, with 11 bases lining up with TRBD1. V shed 4 bases, J shed 7 bases, and the junction held 4 bases outside the gene matches. The CDR3 has 14 residues. Germline values: CDR1 SGHRS, CDR2 YFSETQ. CDR3: CASSEGTGGQPQHF. Here the CDR3 DNA reads TGCGCCAGCAGCGAGGGGACAGGGGGACAGCCCCAGCATTTT.

This clonotype was counted once. This chain connects TRBV19 to TRBJ1-1, with D unclear. The CDR3 runs to 15 residues. Trimming cost V 0 bases and J 1 base, with 9 bases left between them. Looked up from germline, CDR1 is LNHDA and CDR2 is SQIVND (reference sequence). The DNA of the CDR3 is TGTGCCAGTAGTATAGATCGGCCCAAGAACACTGAAGCTTTCTTT. Protein sequence: CASSIDRPKNTEAFF.

The chain carries TRBV20-1 and TRBJ2-7, with TRBD2 matching 9 bases. V was clipped by 6 bases and J by 7 bases; unmatched bases: 13. The CDR3 runs 14 residues. Germline values: CDR1 DFQATT, CDR2 SNEGSKA (reference sequence). CDR3 loop: CSAEQLAGLREQYF. The CDR3 bases are TGCAGTGCCGAACAACTAGCGGGCCTGAGGGAGCAGTACTTC.

In this sample, this clonotype turned up a few times. This chain joins TRBV12-5 and TRBJ1-5, with D perhaps matching TRBD1 (6 bases). Trimming pared 1 base from V and 4 bases from J, leaving 8 bases between. The CDR3 consists of 14 residues. From germline, CDR1 is LGHNT and CDR2 FRNRAP. The CDR3 nucleotides are TGTGCTAGTGGTTTGGCGAGGGGGAATCAGCCCCAGCATTTT. Amino acids: CASGLARGNQPQHF.

Of note for this clonotype: A much larger clone is a single base away; this may be a read error. This rearrangement joins TRBV7-8 to TRBJ2-7, with D perhaps assigned TRBD1 or TRBD2 (7 bases each). V lost 4 bases and J lost 2, with 18 bases in between. Germline V gives CDR1 SGHVS, CDR2 FQNEAQ. The CDR3 is made up of 16 amino acids. Here the CDR3 DNA reads TGTGCCAGCAGCTCACGGGCCAGGGGGGGAACCTACGAGCAGTACTTC. The encoded protein is CASSSRARGGTYEQYF.

This clonotype was recorded at least ten times. V usage is TRBV7-9 and J usage is TRBJ1-5; 12 nucleotides agree with TRBD1. There are 15 residues in the CDR3. After removal of 5 bases from V and 6 bases from J, the junction contained 5 bases not matched to a gene. Germline V CDR1 and CDR2: SEHNR, FQNEAQ (reference sequence). CDR3 nucleotide sequence: TGTGCCAGCAGCCCCTCGGGACAGGGGGCTCAGCCCCAGCATTTT. It encodes CASSPSGQGAQPQHF.

The CDR3 bases are TGTGCCAGTGGGCCGAGCTCCTATAATTCACCCCTCCACTTT. The encoded protein is CASGPSSYNSPLHF. The chain is built from TRBV19 and TRBJ1-6, with D hard to call. The length of the CDR3 is 14 residues. Germline loops: CDR1 LNHDA, CDR2 SQIVND (reference sequence). V was shortened by 8 bases and J by 0 bases, with 8 bases between the two germline ends. Complete variable domain (other parts from reference TRBV19 and TRBJ1-6): DGGITQSPKYLFRKEGQNVTLSCEQNLNHDAMYWYRQDPGQGLRLIYYSQIVNDFQKGDIAEGYSVSREKKESFPLTVTSAQKNPTAFYLCASGPSSYNSPLHFGNGTRLTVT.

The chain is built from TRBV18 and TRBJ1-1; TRBD1 might be the D (5 bases). Germline CDR1 reads KGHSH; CDR2 reads LQKENI. V was trimmed by 3 bases and J by 4 bases, leaving 12 bases between them. The CDR3 contains 14 residues. CDR3 DNA: TGTGCCAGCTCACCGGGGGAGTCGGGCACTGAAGCTTTCTTT. Its protein product is CASSPGESGTEAFF.

This chain joins TRBV5-1 and TRBJ2-1; tentatively, D is TRBD2 (6 bases). The CDR3 is 15 amino acids. Trimming removed 0 bases at V and 7 bases at J, with 14 bases between. Germline V gene lookup returns CDR1 SGHRS and CDR2 YFSETQ. The CDR3 bases are TGCGCCAGCAGCTTGGGGGGGGTAACGGAGAATGAGCAGTTCTTC. Its protein is CASSLGGVTENEQFF.

This clonotype appeared many times. The chain joins TRBV30 to TRBJ1-2; D is undetermined. This CDR3 is 12 amino acids long. Germline V gene sequence: CDR1 GTSNPN, CDR2 SVGIG (reference sequence). V was cut by 0 bases and J by 6 bases, with 8 bases left in between. The CDR3 loop reads CAWSVKGNGYTF. The DNA of the CDR3 is TGTGCCTGGAGTGTAAAAGGGAATGGCTACACCTTC.

This clonotype has a count of ten or more. V gene TRBV28 combines with J gene TRBJ2-7; D gene ambiguous. Trimming removed 5 bases from V and 2 bases from J, with 13 bases in between. The CDR3 loop spans 14 amino acids. Germline V gene data show CDR1 as MDHEN and CDR2 as SYDVKM. CDR3 DNA sequence: TGTGCCAGCAGTCCTCGGGTGGGCGCCTACGAGCAGTACTTC. As protein: CASSPRVGAYEQYF.